This TCR beta chain came from a study of blood T cell repertoires in COVID-19. Overall study context: The United States, Italy and Spain were the sources of the acute and convalescent COVID-19 samples. PBMCs, B-cell-depleted T cells, or T cells provided the cDNA or gDNA that made up the material.

Per the authors' pipeline: Estimation of nucleated cell counts was performed using reference gene primer amplification. Data came from immunoSEQ multiplex PCR; TCRdb stores just in-frame clones and leaves some out. V and J calls and clone size are those listed in that table; D and trimming were worked out from the DNA. Of fewer than 45,000 clones in the sample, roughly 86% were seen once. CDR3 size: 15 residues. Looked up from germline, CDR1 is SGHVS and CDR2 is FQNEAQ. The V segment lost 2 bases and the J segment 10 bases; nucleotides outside the gene matches: 7. The source material was peripheral blood. This TCR came from a human donor in a cohort sampled during active COVID-19. This chain joins TRBV7-8 and TRBJ2-1; 11 nucleotides align to TRBD2. CDR3 DNA: TGTGCCAGCAGCTTAACGGCTAGCGGGGGGAGAGAGCAGTTCTTC. Amino acid sequence: CASSLTASGGREQFF.